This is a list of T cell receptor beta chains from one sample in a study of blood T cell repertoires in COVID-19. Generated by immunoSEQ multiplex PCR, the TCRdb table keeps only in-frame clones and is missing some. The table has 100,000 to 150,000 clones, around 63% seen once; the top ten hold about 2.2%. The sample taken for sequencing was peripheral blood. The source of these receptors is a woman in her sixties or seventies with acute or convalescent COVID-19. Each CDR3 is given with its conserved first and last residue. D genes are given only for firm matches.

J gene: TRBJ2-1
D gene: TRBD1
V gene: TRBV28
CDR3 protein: CASSPRTGGARHEQFF

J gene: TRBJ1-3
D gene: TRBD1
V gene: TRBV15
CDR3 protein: CATSLDRIRSGNTIYF

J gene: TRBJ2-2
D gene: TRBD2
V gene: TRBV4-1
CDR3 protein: CASSQLGSGSNTGELFF

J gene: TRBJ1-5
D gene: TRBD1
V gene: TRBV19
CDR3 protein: CASSHLDRGRDQPQHF

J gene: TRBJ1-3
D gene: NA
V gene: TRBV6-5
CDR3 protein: CASSTDGGSGNTIYF

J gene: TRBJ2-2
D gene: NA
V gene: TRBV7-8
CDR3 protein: CASSLYRNTGELFF

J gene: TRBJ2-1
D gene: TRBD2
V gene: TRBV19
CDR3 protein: CASSISLAGAYNEQFF

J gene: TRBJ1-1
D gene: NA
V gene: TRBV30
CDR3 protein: CAWSATWGGTEAFF

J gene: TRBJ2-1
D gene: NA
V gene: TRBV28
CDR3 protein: CASSLSPLRQAEQFF

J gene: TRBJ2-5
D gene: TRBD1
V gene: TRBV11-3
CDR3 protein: CASRTGTGRRETQYF

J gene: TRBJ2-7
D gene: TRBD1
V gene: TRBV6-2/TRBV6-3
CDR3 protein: CASSYSRTGSSYEQYF

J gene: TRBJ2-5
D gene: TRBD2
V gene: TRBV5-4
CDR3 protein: CASSWGLAGQETQYF

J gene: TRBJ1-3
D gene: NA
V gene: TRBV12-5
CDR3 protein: CASGFGQTFSGNTIYF

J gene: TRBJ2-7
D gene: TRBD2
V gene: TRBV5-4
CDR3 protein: CASSLSGAGGRYEQYF

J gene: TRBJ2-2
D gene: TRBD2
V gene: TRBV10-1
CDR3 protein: CASSERSSPSGSRTGELFF

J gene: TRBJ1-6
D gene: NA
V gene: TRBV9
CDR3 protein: CASGPGGFTSPLHF

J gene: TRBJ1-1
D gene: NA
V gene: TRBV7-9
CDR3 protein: CASSPEGGIMNTEAFF

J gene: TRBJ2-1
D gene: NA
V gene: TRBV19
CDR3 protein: CASSIGLADEQFF

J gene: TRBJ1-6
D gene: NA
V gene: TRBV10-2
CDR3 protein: CASSESPQAAPLHF

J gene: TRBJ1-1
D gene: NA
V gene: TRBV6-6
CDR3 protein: CASSINTEAFF

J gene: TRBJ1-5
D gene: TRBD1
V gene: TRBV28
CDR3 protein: CASSLPGGSNQPQHF

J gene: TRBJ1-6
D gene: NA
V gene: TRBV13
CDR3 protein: CASSIRGSNRALHF

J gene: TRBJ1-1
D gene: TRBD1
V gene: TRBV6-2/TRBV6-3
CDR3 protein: CASSYSADRGRRTEAFF

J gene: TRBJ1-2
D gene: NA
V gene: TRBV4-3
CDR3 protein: CASSQTNRDGYTF

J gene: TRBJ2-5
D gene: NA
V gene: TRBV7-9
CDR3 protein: CASSLVSAWGGQETQYF

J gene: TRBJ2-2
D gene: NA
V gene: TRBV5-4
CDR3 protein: CASSLGGQDNTGELFF

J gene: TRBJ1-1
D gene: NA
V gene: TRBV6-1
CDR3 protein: CASSEARVTEAFF

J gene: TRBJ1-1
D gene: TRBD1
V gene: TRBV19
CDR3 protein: CASSPTGTGNTEAFF

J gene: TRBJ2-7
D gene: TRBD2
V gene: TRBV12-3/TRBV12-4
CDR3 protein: CASTIAGNYEQYF

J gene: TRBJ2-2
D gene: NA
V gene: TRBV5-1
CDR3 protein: CASSRTDPNTGELFF

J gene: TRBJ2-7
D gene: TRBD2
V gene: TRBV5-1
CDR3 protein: CASSLGGTRAYEQYF

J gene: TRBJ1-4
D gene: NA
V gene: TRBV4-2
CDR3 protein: CASSQVFGRGDEGTNEKLFF

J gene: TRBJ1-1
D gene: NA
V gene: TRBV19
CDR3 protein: CASIGRGAKVGTEAFF